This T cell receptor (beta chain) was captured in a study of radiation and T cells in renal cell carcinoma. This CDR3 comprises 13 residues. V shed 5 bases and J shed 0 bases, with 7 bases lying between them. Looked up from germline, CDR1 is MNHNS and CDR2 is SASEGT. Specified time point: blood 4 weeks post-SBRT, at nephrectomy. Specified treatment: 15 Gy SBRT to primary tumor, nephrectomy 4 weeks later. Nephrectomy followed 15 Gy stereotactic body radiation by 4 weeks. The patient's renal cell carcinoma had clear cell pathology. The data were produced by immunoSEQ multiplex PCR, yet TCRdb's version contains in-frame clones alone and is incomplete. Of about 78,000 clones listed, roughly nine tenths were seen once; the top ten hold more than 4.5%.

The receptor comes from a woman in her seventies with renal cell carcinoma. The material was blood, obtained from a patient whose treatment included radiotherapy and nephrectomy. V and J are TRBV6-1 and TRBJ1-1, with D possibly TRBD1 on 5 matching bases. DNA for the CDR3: TGTGCCAGCAGTACAGGAATGAACACTGAAGCTTTCTTT. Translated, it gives CASSTGMNTEAFF.